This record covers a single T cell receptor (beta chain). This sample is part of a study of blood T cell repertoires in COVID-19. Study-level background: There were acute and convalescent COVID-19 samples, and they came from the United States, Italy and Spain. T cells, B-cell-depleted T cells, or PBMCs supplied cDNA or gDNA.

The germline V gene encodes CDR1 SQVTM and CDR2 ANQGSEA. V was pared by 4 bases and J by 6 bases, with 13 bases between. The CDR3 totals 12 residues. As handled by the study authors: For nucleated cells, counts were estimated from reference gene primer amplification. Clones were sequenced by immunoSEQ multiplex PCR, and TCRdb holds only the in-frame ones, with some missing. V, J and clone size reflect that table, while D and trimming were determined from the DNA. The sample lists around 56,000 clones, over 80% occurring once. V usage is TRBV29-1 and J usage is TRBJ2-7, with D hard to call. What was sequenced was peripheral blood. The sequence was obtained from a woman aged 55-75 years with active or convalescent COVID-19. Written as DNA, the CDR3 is TGCAGCGTTGCTCGGGTTCCCTTCGAGCAGTACTTC. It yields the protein CSVARVPFEQYF.